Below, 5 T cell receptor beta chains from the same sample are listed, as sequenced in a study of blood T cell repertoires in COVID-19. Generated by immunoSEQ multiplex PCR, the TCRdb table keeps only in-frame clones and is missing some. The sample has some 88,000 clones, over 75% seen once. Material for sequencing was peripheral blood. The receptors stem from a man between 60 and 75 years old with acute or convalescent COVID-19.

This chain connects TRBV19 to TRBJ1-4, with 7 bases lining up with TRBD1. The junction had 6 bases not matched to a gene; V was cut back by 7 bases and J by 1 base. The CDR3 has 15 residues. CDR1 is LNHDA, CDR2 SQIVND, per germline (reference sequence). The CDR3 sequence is CASKPSGGTNEKLFF. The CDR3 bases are TGTGCCAGTAAGCCCTCAGGGGGAACTAATGAAAAACTGTTTTTT.

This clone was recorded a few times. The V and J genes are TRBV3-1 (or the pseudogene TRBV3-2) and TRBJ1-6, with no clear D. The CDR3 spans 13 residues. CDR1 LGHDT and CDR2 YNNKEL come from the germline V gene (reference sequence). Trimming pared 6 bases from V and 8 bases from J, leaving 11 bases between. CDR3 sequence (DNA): TGTGCCAGCAGTAGGAGGGTCGATTCACCCCTCCACTTT. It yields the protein CASSRRVDSPLHF.

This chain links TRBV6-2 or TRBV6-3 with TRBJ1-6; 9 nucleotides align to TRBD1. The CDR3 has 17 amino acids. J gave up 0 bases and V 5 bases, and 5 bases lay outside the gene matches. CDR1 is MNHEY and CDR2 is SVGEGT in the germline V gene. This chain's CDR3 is CASSHGTGSSYNSPLHF. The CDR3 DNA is TGTGCCAGCAGTCATGGGACAGGGAGCTCCTATAATTCACCCCTCCACTTT.

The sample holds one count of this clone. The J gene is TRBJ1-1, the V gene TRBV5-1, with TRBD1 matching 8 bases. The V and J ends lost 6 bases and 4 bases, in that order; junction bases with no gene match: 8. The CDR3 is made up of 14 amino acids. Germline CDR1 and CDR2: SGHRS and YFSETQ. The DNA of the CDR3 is TGCGCCAGCACCAACCGGACAGGGCCCACTGAAGCTTTCTTT. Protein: CASTNRTGPTEAFF.

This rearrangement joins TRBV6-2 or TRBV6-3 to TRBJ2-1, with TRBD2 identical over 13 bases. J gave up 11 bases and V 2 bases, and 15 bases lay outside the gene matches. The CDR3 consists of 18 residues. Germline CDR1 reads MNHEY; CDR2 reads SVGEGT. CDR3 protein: CASSYAERLAGGLSQQFF. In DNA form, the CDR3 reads TGTGCCAGCAGTTACGCAGAGCGACTAGCGGGGGGACTGTCCCAGCAGTTCTTC.